What follows are 3 T cell receptor beta chains derived from one specimen sequenced in a study of T-cell reconstitution after alpha-beta-depleted transplantation in children. Preparing the TCRbeta library involved the use of unique molecular identifiers. TCRdb re-derived calls from the PCR reads in MiXCR, one entry per CDR3 protein. The data show about 200,000 distinct CDR3 sequences, with around 8.4% seen just once and about 40% held by the top ten. Sample: PBMCs, mostly from graft donor cells, taken 360 days after TCRalphabeta/CD19-depleted stem cell transplant. These TCRs come from a male patient aged 2-10 years who had a stem cell transplant for acute myeloid leukemia, so the T cells may come from the graft donor.

The chain is built from TRBV12-3 or TRBV12-4 and TRBJ2-3; tentatively, D is TRBD2 (6 bases). Trimming removed 6 bases from V and 0 bases from J, with 13 bases in between. This CDR3 contains 15 residues. The CDR3 reads CASRGSGFSTDTQYF. DNA for the CDR3: TGTGCCAGCAGGGGTAGCGGCTTTAGCACAGATACGCAGTATTTT.

Here the CDR3 DNA reads TGCAGTGCTAGGGACGGTTCAACAATGTCCTACGAGCAGTACTTC. Translated, it gives CSARDGSTMSYEQYF. V usage is TRBV20-1 and J usage is TRBJ2-7; D not resolved. Germline V gene sequence: CDR1 DFQATT, CDR2 SNEGSKA (reference sequence). CDR3 size: 15 residues. V was pared by 3 bases and J by 1 base, with 16 bases between.

The chain has TRBV7-9 and TRBJ1-1; weak D call: TRBD1 (6 bases). CDR1 and CDR2 from the germline V gene are SEHNR and FQNEAQ (reference sequence). V was trimmed by 0 bases and J by 11 bases, leaving 16 bases between them. This CDR3 has 14 residues. The CDR3 loop is CASSLAPPDQGAFF. The CDR3 DNA is TGTGCCAGCAGCTTAGCCCCGCCCGACCAGGGGGCTTTCTTT.